This T cell receptor beta chain came from a study of blood T cell repertoires in COVID-19 (TCRdb year 2020). Some background on the complete study: The collaborator samples originated in the United States, Italy and Spain and spanned the acute and convalescent phases of COVID-19. Where available, HLA class I and class II types were obtained from metadata supplied by the sample provider rather than from assay-based typing. The sample metadata nearly always contained a de-identified subject ID, COVID-19 status, age in years and sex. The samples were drawn from two sources: the first 160 participants of the ongoing ImmuneRACE study, and 1,200 or so subjects contributed by 6 global collaborators. The repertoires were released in a freely available public database intended as a resource for research on the immune response to SARS-CoV-2. The dataset comprised deeply sampled blood TCRbeta repertoires from subjects exposed to, actively infected with, or recovered from COVID-19. The prospective study material was composed of cDNA or gDNA derived from T cells, B-cell-depleted T cells, or PBMCs.

V is shortened by 8 bases, J by 5 bases, and the region joining them spans 19 bases. The CDR3 holds 15 amino acids from the cysteine to the phenylalanine. The sequence is cut down to CDR3 DNA, 45 bases in frame from base 1. CDR1 and CDR2 were assigned from the germline V gene as MGHRA and YSYEKL. TCRbeta CDR3 regions were amplified from genomic DNA by means of the immunoSEQ Assay, a bias-controlled multiplex PCR. From the authors' description of their analysis: Nucleated cell counts per sample were estimated from amplification of reference gene primers within the assay. To quantify the absolute abundance of each unique TCRbeta CDR3 rearrangement, sequence reads were collapsed and filtered. For each sample, productive Simpson clonality was calculated as the square root of Simpson's diversity index over productive rearrangements. TCRdb mirrors the immuneACCESS table, restricted to in-frame sequences. Some clones are absent from its copies; in checked studies, under half trace to an unresolved V gene, and the reason for the others is unknown. V, J and clone size reflect that table, while D and trimming were determined from the DNA. This sample gives about 250,000 clones in total; around 88% of them show up just once. Over 1.2% of the sample belongs to the ten largest clones.

Each collaborating institution followed its own protocols to collect whole blood in K2EDTA tubes. For TCRbeta analysis, collaborators shipped samples in one of three forms: frozen whole blood, isolated PBMCs, or DNA extracted from either of those sample types. For this clone: Its recognized antigen is unknown. No clone much larger than this one lies a single base away; base qualities are absent.

Broader findings and caveats from the paper: Clinical and demographic metadata were provided uncurated, with the amount varying by source and participant.

The sequencing sample was made of peripheral blood. This TCR derives from a man older than 75 with acute or convalescent COVID-19. The V and J segments used are TRBV4-1 and TRBJ2-1; 6 matching bases give a weak D call of TRBD2. The CDR3 protein sequence reads: CASGSGVRRNNEQFF. The nucleotide sequence is TGCGCCAGCGGTTCGGGGGTGAGACGAAACAATGAGCAGTTCTTC.